Listed here is a single TCR gamma chain. A clone one base away is much larger, so this may be a read error. The sample is drawn from a study of gamma-delta T cells after stem cell transplantation. TCRdb called clones from the RT-PCR reads again using CATT. This table holds about 3,600 gamma-chain clones, about 5.3% found once. Germline CDR1 is GITISATS and CDR2 is ISYDGTV (reference sequence). The CDR3 contains 15 residues. The trim removed 3 bases at V and 7 bases at J, leaving 3 bases unmatched. The TCR comes from a human donor. It is not recorded whose cells these are; they may come from a transplant donor. The sample consisted of gamma-delta T cells. The rearrangement joins TRGV9 to TRGJP. In DNA form, the CDR3 reads TGTGCCTTGTGGGAGTTTGAGTTGGGCAAAAAAATCAAGGTATTT. Translation: CALWEFELGKKIKVF.